This TCR beta chain was retrieved from a study of T cell repertoires in cytomegalovirus infection. Background on the study: A matching HLA type, together with CMV infection, was signaled by public TCR beta signatures. Study outcomes and limitations: HLA-C-restricted CMV clonotypes gave the most frequent clonotype in two of eight donors. The study identified carriers of CMV plus the relevant HLA from cumulative public TCR beta family frequency.

MiXCR, applied by TCRdb to the reads, yields one record per CDR3 protein. Among about 440,000 distinct CDR3 sequences, 25% to 40% were seen once, and the ten largest hold around 15%. This clonotype was observed a handful of times. What it binds is unknown. Sequencing was done on a sample of PBMCs. This receptor was obtained from a human donor in good health (CMV status not recorded). Some clones in this sample may be carry-over from other donors' samples.

For the CDR3, the DNA is TGTGCCAGTAGCACCGACAGGGGGATGAGTGAGCAGTTCTTC. Protein: CASSTDRGMSEQFF. The V and J genes are TRBV19 and TRBJ2-1, with 9 bases identical to TRBD1. The CDR3 has 14 amino acids. CDR1 is LNHDA, CDR2 SQIVND, per germline (reference sequence). Trimming at V came to 6 bases and at J to 9 bases, leaving 9 bases not matched to a gene.